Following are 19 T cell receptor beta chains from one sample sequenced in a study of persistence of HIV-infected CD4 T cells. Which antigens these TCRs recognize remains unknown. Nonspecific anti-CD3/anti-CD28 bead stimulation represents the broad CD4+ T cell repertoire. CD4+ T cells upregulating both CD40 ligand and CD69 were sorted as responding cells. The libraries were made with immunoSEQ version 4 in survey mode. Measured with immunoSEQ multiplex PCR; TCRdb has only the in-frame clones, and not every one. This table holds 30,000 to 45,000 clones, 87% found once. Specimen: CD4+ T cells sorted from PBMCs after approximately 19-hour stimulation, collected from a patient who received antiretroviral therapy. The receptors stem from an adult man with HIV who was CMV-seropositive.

The CDR3 region is CSGFGQRRSFNQPQHF. CDR3 coding DNA: TGCAGCGGATTTGGACAGCGTAGAAGTTTCAATCAGCCCCAGCATTTT. The rearrangement uses TRBV29-1 and TRBJ1-5, with D possibly TRBD1 on 6 matching bases. CDR1 and CDR2 from the germline V gene are SQVTM and ANQGSEA. V shed 7 bases and J shed 3 bases, with 22 bases lying between them. The CDR3 totals 16 residues.

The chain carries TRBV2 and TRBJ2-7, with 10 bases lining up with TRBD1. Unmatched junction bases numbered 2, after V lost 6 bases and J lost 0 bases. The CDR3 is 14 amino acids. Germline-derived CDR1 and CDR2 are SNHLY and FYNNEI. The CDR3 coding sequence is TGTGCCAGCAGGGGGACAGGGGTCTCCTACGAGCAGTACTTC. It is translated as CASRGTGVSYEQYF.

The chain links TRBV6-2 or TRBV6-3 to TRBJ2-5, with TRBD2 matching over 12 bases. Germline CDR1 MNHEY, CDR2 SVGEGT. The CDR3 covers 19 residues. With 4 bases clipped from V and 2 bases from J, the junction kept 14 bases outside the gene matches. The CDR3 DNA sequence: TGTGCCAGCAGTTTAGCAGGACTAGCGGGGAAAAGGGCGCAAGAGACCCAGTACTTC. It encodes CASSLAGLAGKRAQETQYF.

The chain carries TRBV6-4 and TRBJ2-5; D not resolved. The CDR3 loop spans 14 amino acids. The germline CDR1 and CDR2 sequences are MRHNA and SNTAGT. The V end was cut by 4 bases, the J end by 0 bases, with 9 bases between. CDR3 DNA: TGTGCCAGCAGTGTAGACTGGTACCAAGAGACCCAGTACTTC. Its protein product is CASSVDWYQETQYF.

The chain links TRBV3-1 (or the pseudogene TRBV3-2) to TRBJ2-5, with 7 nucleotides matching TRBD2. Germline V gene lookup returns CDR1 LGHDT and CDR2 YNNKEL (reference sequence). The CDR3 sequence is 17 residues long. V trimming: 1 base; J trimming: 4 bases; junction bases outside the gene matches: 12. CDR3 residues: CASSQGVLAGAGETQYF. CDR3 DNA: TGTGCCAGCAGCCAAGGGGTCTTGGCGGGAGCAGGAGAGACCCAGTACTTC.

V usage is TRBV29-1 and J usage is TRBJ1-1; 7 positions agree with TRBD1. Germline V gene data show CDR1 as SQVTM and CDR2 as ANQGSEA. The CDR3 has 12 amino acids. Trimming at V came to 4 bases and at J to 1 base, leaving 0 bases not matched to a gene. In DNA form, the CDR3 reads TGCAGCGTTGGGACAGGGAACACTGAAGCTTTCTTT. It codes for CSVGTGNTEAFF.

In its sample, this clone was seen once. The CDR3 loop is CASSDSRSGANVLTF. Here the CDR3 DNA reads TGTGCCAGCAGCGACAGTCGCTCTGGGGCCAACGTCCTGACTTTC. The V gene is TRBV5-5, the J gene TRBJ2-6; TRBD1 is a possible D gene (5 bases). CDR1 is SGHKS, CDR2 YYEKEE, per germline (reference sequence). CDR3 length equals 15 residues. Between the trimmed V and J ends, which lost 4 bases and 0 bases, there was a span of 8 bases. Together with reference TRBV5-5 and TRBJ2-6, the CDR3 gives the full variable domain: DAGVTQSPTHLIKTRGQQVTLRCSPISGHKSVSWYQQVLGQGPQFIFQYYEKEERGRGNFPDRFSARQFPNYSSELNVNALLLGDSALYLCASSDSRSGANVLTFGAGSRLTVL.

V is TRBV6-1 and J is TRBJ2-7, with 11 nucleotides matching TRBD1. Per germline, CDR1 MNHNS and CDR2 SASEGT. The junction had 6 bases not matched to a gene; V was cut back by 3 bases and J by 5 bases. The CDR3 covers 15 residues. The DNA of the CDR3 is TGTGCCAGCAGTGACCAAGGACAGGGGGCGGACGAGCAGTACTTC. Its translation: CASSDQGQGADEQYF.

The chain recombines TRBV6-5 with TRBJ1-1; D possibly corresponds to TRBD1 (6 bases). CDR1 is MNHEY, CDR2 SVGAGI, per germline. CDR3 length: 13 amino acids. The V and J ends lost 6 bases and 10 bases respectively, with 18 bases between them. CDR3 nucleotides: TGTGCCAGCAGATCAGGGGCGCCGATCGGAGCTTTCTTT. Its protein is CASRSGAPIGAFF.

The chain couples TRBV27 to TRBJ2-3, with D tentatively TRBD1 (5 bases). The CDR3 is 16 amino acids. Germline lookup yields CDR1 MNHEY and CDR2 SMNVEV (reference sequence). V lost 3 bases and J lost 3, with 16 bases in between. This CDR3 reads CASSLVSREWTDTQYF. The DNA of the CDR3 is TGTGCCAGCAGTTTGGTCTCCAGGGAATGGACAGATACGCAGTATTTT.

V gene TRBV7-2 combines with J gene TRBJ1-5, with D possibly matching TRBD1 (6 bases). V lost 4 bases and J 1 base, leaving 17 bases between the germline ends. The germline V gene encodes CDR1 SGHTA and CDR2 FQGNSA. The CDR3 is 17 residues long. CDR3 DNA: TGTGCCAGCAGCTACGGGACAAATTTGAACAGCAATCAGCCCCAGCATTTT. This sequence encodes CASSYGTNLNSNQPQHF.

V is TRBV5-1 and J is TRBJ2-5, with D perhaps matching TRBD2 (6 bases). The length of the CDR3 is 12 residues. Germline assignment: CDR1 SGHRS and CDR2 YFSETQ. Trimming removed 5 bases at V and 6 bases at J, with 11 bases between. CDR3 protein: CASRKEGKTQYF. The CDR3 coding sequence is TGCGCCAGCAGAAAGGAGGGGAAGACCCAGTACTTC.

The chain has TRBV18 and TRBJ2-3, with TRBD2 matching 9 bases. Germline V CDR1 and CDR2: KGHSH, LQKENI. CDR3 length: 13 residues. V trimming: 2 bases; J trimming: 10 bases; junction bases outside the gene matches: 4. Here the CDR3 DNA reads TGTGCCAGCTCACCAGGCCTAGCGGGACCGCAGTATTTT. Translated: CASSPGLAGPQYF.

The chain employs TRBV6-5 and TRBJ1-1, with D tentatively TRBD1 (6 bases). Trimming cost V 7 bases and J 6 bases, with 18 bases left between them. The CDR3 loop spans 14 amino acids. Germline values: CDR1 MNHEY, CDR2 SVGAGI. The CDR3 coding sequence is TGTGCCAGCATTACGGGGGGCGGTAGACCTGAAGCTTTCTTT. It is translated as CASITGGGRPEAFF.

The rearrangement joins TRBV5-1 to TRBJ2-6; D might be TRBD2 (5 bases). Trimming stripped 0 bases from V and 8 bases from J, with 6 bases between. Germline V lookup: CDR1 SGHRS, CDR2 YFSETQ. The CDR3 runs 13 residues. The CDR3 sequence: CASSLGGSNVLTF. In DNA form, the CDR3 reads TGCGCCAGCAGCTTGGGAGGGTCCAACGTCCTGACTTTC. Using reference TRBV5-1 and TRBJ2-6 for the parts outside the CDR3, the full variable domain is KAGVTQTPRYLIKTRGQQVTLSCSPISGHRSVSWYQQTPGQGLQFLFEYFSETQRNKGNFPGRFSGRQFSNSRSEMNVSTLELGDSALYLCASSLGGSNVLTFGAGSRLTVL.

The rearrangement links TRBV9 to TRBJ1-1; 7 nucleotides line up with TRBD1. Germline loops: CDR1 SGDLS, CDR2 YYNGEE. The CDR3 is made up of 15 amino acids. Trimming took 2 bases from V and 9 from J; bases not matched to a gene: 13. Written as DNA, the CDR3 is TGTGCCAGCAGCGTCGACTTTCGACAGGGAGAGAAAGCTTTCTTT. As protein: CASSVDFRQGEKAFF.

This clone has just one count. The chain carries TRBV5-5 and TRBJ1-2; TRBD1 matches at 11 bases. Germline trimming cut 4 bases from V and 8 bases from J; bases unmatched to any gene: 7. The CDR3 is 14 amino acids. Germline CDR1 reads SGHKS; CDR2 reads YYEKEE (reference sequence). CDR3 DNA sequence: TGTGCCAGCAGCGTCGGACAGGGGGCTCGAGGCTACACCTTC. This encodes CASSVGQGARGYTF.

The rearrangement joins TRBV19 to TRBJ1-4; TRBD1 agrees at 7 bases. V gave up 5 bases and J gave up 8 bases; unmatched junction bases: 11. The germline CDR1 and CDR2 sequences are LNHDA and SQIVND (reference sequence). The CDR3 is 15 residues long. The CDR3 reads CASSLRDRVSEKLFF. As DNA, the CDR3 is TGTGCCAGTAGTTTGCGAGACAGGGTCAGCGAAAAACTGTTTTTT.

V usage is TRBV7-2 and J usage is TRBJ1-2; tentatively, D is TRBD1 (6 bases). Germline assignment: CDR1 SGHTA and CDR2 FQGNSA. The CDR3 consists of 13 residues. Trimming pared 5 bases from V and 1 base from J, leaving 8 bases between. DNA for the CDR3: TGTGCCAGCAGCATAGGGGGTAACTATGGCTACACCTTC. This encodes CASSIGGNYGYTF. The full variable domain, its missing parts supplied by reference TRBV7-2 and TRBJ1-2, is GAGVSQSPSNKVTEKGKDVELRCDPISGHTALYWYRQSLGQGLEFLIYFQGNSAPDKSGLPSDRFSAERTGGSVSTLTIQRTQQEDSAVYLCASSIGGNYGYTFGSGTRLTVV.